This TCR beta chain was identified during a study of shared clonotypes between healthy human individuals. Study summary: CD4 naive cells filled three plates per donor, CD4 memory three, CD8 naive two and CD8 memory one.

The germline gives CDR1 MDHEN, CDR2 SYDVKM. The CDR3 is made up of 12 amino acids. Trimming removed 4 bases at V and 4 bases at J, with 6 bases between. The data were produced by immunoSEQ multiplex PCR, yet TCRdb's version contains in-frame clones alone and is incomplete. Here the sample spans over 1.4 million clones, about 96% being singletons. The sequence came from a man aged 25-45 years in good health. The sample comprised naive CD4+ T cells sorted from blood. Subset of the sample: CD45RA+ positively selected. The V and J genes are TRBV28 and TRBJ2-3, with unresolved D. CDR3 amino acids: CASSYPPDTQYF. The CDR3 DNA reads TGTGCCAGCAGTTACCCTCCAGATACGCAGTATTTT.